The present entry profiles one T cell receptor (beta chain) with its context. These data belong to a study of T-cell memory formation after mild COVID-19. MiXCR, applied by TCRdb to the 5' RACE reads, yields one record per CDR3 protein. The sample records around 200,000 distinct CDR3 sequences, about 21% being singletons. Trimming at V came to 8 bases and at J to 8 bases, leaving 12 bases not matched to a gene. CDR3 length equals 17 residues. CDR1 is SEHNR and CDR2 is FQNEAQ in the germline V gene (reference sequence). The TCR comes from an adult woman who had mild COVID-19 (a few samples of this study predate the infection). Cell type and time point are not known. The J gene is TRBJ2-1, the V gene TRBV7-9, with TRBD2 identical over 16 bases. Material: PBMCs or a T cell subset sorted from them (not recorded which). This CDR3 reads CASGAPGLAGGFDEQFF. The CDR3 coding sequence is TGTGCCAGCGGAGCCCCGGGACTAGCGGGGGGGTTCGATGAGCAGTTCTTC.